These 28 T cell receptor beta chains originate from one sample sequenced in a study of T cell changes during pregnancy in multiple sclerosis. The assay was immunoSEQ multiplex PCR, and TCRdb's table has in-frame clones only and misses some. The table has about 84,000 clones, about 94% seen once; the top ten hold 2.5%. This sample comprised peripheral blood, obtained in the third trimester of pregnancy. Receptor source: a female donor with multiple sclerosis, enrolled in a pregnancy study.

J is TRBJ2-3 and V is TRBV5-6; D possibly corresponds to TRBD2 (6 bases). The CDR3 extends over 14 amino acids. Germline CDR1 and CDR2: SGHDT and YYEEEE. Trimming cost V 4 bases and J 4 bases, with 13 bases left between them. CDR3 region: CASSHRWGADTQYF. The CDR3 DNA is TGTGCCAGCAGCCACCGGTGGGGGGCAGATACGCAGTATTTT. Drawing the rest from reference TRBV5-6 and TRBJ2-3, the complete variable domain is DAGVTQSPTHLIKTRGQQVTLRCSPKSGHDTVSWYQQALGQGPQFIFQYYEEEERQRGNFPDRFSGHQFPNYSSELNVNALLLGDSALYLCASSHRWGADTQYFGPGTRLTVL.

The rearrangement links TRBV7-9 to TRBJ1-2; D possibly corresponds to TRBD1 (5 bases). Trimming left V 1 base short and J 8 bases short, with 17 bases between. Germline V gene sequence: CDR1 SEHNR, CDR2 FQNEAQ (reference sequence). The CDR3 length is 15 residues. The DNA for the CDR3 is TGTGCCAGCAGCTTAGGTGGGGGGAACCCCTCCGGCTACACCTTC. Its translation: CASSLGGGNPSGYTF.

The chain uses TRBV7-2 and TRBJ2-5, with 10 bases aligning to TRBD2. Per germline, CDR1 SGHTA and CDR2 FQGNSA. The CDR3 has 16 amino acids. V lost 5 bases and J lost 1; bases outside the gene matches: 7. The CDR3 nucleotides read TGTGCCAGCAGCCGTGTAGCGGGGGGACCCCAAGAGACCCAGTACTTC. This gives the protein CASSRVAGGPQETQYF.

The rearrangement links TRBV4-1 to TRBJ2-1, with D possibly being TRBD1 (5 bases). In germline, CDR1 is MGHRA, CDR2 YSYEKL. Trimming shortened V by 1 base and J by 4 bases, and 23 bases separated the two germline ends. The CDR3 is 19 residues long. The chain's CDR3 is CASSQVRWGRQERYNEQFF. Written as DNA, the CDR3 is TGCGCCAGCAGCCAAGTGCGGTGGGGCCGGCAGGAGAGATACAATGAGCAGTTCTTC.

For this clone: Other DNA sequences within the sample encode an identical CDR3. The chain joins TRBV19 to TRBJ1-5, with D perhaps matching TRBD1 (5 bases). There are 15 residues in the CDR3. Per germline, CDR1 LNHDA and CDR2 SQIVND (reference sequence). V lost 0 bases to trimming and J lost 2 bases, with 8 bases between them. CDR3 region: CASSIDREGNQPQHF. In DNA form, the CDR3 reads TGTGCCAGTAGTATAGACAGGGAAGGCAATCAGCCCCAGCATTTT.

The CDR3 spells CASSFPSPVQTTGTEAFF. CDR3 nucleotide sequence: TGTGCCAGCTCATTCCCATCACCTGTGCAAACTACAGGCACTGAAGCTTTCTTT. The chain recombines TRBV18 with TRBJ1-1, with D maybe TRBD1 (5 bases). The germline V gene has CDR1 KGHSH and CDR2 LQKENI. The CDR3 covers 18 residues. Trimming cost V 5 bases and J 4 bases, with 26 bases left between them.

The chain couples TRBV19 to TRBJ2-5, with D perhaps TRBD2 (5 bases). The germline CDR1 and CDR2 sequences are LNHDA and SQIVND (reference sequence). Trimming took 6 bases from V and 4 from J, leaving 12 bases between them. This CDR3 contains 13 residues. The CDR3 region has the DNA TGTGCCAGTAGCCTAAGCGGCCTAGAGACCCAGTACTTC. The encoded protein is CASSLSGLETQYF.

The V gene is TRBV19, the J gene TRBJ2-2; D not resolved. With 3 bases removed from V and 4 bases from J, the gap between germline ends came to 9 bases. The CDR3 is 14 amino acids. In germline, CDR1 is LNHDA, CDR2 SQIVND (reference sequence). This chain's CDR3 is CASSIYSGTGELFF. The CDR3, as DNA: TGTGCCAGTAGTATCTATTCGGGCACCGGGGAGCTGTTTTTT.

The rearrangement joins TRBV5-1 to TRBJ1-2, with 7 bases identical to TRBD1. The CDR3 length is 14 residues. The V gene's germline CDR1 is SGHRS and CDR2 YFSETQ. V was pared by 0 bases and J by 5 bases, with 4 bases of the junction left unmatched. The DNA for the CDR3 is TGCGCCAGCAGCTTGGGACAGGGCTATTATGGCTACACCTTC. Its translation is CASSLGQGYYGYTF. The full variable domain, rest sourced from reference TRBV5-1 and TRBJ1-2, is KAGVTQTPRYLIKTRGQQVTLSCSPISGHRSVSWYQQTPGQGLQFLFEYFSETQRNKGNFPGRFSGRQFSNSRSEMNVSTLELGDSALYLCASSLGQGYYGYTFGSGTRLTVV.

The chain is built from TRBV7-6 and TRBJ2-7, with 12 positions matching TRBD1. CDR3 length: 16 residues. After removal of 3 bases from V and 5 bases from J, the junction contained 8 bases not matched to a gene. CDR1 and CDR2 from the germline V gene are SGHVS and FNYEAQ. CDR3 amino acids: CASSLAPGQGANEQYF. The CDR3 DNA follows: TGTGCCAGCAGCTTGGCCCCGGGACAGGGGGCCAACGAGCAGTACTTC.

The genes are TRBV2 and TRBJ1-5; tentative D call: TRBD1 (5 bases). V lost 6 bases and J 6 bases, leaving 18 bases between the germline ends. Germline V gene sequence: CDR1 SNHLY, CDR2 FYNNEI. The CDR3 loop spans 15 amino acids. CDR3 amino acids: CASSDVLQGSQPQHF. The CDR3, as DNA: TGTGCCAGCAGCGACGTTTTGCAGGGTAGTCAGCCCCAGCATTTT.

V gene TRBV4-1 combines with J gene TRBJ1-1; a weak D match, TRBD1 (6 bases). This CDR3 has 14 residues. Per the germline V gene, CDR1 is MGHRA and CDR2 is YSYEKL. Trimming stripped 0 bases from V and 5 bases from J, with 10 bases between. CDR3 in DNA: TGCGCCAGCAGCCAAGATCAGGGGCGGACTGAAGCTTTCTTT. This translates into CASSQDQGRTEAFF.

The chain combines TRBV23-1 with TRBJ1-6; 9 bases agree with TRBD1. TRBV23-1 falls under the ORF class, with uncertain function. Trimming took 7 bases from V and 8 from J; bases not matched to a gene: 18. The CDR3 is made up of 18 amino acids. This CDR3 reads CASNRGTGTGIGDSPLHF. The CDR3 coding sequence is TGCGCCAGCAATAGGGGGACAGGGACCGGAATTGGAGATTCACCCCTCCACTTT.

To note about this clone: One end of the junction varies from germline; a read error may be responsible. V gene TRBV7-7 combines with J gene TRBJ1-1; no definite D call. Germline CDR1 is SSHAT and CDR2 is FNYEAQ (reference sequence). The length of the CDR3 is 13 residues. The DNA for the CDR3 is TGTGCTAGCAGCTTAGAGGCGGGAGGTGAAGCTTTCTTT. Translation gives CASSLEAGGEAFF. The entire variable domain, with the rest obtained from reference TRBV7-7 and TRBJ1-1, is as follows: GAGVSQSPRYKVTKRGQDVTLRCDPISSHATLYWYQQALGQGPEFLTYFNYEAQPDKSGLPSDRFSAERPEGSISTLTIQRTEQRDSAMYRCASSLEAGGEAFFGQGTRLTVV.

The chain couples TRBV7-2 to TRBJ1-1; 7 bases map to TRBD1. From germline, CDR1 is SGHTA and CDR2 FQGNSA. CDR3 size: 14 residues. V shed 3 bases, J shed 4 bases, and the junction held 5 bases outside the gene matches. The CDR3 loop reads CASSFSGGRTEAFF. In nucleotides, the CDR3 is TGTGCCAGCAGCTTTTCAGGGGGGCGCACTGAAGCTTTCTTT.

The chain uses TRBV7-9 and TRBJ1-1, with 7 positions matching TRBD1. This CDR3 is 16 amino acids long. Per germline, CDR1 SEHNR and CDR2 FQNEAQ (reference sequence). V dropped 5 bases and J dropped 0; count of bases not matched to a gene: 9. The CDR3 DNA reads TGTGCCAGCAGCCCCTTGACAGGGTTAATGAACACTGAAGCTTTCTTT. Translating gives CASSPLTGLMNTEAFF.

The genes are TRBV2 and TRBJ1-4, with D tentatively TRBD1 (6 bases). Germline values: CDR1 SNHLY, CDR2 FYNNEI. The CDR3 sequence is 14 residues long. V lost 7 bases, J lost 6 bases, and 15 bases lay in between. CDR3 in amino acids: CASTQRGGYEKLFF. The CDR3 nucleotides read TGTGCCAGCACCCAAAGGGGGGGTTATGAAAAACTGTTTTTT.

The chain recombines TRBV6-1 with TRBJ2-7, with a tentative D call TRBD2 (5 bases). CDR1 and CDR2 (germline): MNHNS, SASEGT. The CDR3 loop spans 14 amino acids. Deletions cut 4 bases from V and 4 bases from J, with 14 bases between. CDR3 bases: TGTGCCAGCAGTGTAGTCGACGGGATTTACGAGCAGTACTTC. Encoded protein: CASSVVDGIYEQYF.

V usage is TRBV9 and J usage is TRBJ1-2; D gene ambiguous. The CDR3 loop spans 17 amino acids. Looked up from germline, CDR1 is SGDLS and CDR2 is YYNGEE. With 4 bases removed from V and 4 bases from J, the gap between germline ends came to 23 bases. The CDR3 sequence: CASSQSPGREGSYGYTF. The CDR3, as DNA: TGTGCCAGCAGCCAGTCCCCGGGCAGAGAGGGCTCCTATGGCTACACCTTC.

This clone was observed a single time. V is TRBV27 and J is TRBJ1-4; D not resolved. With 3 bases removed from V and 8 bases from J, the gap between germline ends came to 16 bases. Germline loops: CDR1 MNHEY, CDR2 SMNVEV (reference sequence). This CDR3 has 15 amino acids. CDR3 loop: CASSLSLGAWEKLFF. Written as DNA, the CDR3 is TGTGCCAGCAGTTTGAGTTTGGGCGCGTGGGAAAAACTGTTTTTT. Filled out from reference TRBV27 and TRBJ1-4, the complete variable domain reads EAQVTQNPRYLITVTGKKLTVTCSQNMNHEYMSWYRQDPGLGLRQIYYSMNVEVTDKGDVPEGYKVSRKEKRNFPLILESPSPNQTSLYFCASSLSLGAWEKLFFGSGTQLSVL.

CDR3 coding DNA: TGTGCCAGCAGTTACATCGCACGGGGGGGTTACAATGAGCAGTTCTTC. Amino acids: CASSYIARGGYNEQFF. This chain links TRBV6-5 with TRBJ2-1, with TRBD2 matching over 8 bases. There are 16 residues in the CDR3. V gave up 2 bases and J gave up 4 bases; unmatched junction bases: 7. The germline V gene encodes CDR1 MNHEY and CDR2 SVGAGI.

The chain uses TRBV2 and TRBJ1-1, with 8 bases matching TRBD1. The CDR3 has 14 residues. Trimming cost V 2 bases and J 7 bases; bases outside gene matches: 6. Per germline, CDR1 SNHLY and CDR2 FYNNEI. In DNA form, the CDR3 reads TGTGCCAGCAGTGAAACCAGGGGGCTTATTGAAGCTTTCTTT. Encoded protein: CASSETRGLIEAFF. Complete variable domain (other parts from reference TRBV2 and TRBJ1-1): EPEVTQTPSHQVTQMGQEVILRCVPISNHLYFYWYRQILGQKVEFLVSFYNNEISEKSEIFDDQFSVERPDGSNFTLKIRSTKLEDSAMYFCASSETRGLIEAFFGQGTRLTVV.

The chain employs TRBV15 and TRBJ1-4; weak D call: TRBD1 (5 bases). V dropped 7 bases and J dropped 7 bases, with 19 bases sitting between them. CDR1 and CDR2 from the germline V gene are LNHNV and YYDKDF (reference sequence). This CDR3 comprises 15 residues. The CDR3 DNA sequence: TGTGCCACCACCGCGCTAGGGGTTAGAGGTGAAAAACTGTTTTTT. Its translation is CATTALGVRGEKLFF. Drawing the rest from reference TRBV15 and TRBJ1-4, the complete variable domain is DAMVIQNPRYQVTQFGKPVTLSCSQTLNHNVMYWYQQKSSQAPKLLFHYYDKDFNNEADTPDNFQSRRPNTSFCFLDIRSPGLGDTAMYLCATTALGVRGEKLFFGSGTQLSVL.

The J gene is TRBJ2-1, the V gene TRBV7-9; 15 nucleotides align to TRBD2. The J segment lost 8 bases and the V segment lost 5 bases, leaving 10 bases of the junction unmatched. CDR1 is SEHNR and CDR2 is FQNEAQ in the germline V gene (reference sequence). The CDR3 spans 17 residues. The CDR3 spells CASSNPWTSGGADEQFF. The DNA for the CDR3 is TGTGCCAGCAGCAATCCCTGGACTAGCGGGGGGGCGGATGAGCAGTTCTTC.

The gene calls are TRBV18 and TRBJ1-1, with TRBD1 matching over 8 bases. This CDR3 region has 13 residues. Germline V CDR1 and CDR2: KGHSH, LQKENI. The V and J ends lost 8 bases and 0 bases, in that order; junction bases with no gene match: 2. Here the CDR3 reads CASGQGVNTEAFF. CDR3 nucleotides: TGTGCCAGCGGACAGGGCGTGAACACTGAAGCTTTCTTT. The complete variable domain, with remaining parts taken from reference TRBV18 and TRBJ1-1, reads NAGVMQNPRHLVRRRGQEARLRCSPMKGHSHVYWYRQLPEEGLKFMVYLQKENIIDESGMPKERFSAEFPKEGPSILRIQQVVRGDSAAYFCASGQGVNTEAFFGQGTRLTVV.

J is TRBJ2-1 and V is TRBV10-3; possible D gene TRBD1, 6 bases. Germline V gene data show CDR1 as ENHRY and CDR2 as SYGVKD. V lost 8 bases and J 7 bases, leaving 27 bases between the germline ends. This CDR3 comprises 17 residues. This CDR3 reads CAISAGRPEQGTNEQFF. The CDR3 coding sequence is TGTGCCATCTCAGCCGGCCGCCCCGAGCAGGGGACGAATGAGCAGTTCTTC.

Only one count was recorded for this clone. DNA of the CDR3: TGTGCCAGCAGCGCGCCCGGGGCGGCTAGCGTGATGAATGAGCAGTTCTTC. This sequence encodes CASSAPGAASVMNEQFF. This chain connects TRBV9 to TRBJ2-1; possibly TRBD2 for D (6 bases). The V gene lost 3 bases and the J gene lost 7 bases, with 23 bases spanning the gap. The CDR3 is 17 residues long. CDR1 and CDR2 from the germline V gene are SGDLS and YYNGEE.

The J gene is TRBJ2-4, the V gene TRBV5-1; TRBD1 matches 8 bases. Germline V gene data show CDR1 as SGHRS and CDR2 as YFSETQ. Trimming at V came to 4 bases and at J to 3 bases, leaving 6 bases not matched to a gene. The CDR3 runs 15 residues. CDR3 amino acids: CASSTGQGGKNIQYF. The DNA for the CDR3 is TGCGCCAGCAGCACCGGACAGGGAGGCAAAAACATTCAGTACTTC.